The source of this TCR beta chain is a study of CD8+CD57+ T cells in acquired aplastic anemia. V was trimmed by 7 bases and J by 7 bases, leaving 14 bases between them. Germline V lookup: CDR1 MNHNS, CDR2 SASEGT. The CDR3 consists of 13 residues. TCR beta VDJ combinations and CDR3 sequences were profiled from genomic DNA. TCRdb itself ran the reads through MiXCR, one entry per CDR3 protein. The data show just over 400,000 distinct CDR3 sequences, with 65% to 80% seen just once and approximately 3.9% held by the top ten. The chain employs TRBV6-1 and TRBJ1-5, with TRBD1 as a possible D gene (5 bases). Input material: sorted CD4+, CD8+, or CD8+CD57+ T cells (not recorded which) from PBMCs. The clonotype originates from a human donor in good health, serving as a control. This CDR3 is CASTETQEQPQHF. The CDR3 DNA is TGTGCCAGCACCGAGACACAGGAGCAGCCCCAGCATTTT.